The 7 T cell receptor beta chains listed next were all sequenced from one sample in a study of T cell responses to AZD1222 COVID-19 vaccine. The protocol was immunoSEQ multiplex PCR, while the TCRdb copy is restricted to in-frame clones and leaves out a portion. The data hold around 250,000 clones, with over 90% observed a single time. Here the sequenced sample was peripheral blood, taken on day 0 of AZD1222 vaccination. The receptors originated from an adult in good health.

V gene TRBV6-5 combines with J gene TRBJ1-2; 7 bases align to TRBD1. This CDR3 has 15 residues. Germline values: CDR1 MNHEY, CDR2 SVGAGI. J gave up 0 bases and V 2 bases, and 3 bases lay outside the gene matches. The CDR3 DNA is TGTGCCAGCAGTTACGGACAGGAGCCTAACTATGGCTACACCTTC. Its protein is CASSYGQEPNYGYTF.

V and J are TRBV5-1 and TRBJ2-5, with 9 bases matching TRBD2. This CDR3 comprises 15 residues. The germline gives CDR1 SGHRS, CDR2 YFSETQ. V was pared by 0 bases and J by 4 bases, with 4 bases of the junction left unmatched. The CDR3 sequence: CASSLGGRAGETQYF. The CDR3 DNA reads as TGCGCCAGCAGCTTGGGCGGGAGGGCCGGAGAGACCCAGTACTTC.

This clone was seen a handful of times. A junction boundary mismatches the germline segment, possibly from a read error. V usage is TRBV12-3 or TRBV12-4 and J usage is TRBJ1-2; D is undetermined. CDR3 length equals 12 residues. In DNA, the CDR3 is TGTGCCAGCAGTTTAGGGGAGGTGGTGTGGTACTTC. Protein sequence: CASSLGEVVWYF.

The rearrangement links TRBV9 to TRBJ2-1; the match to TRBD2 covers 7 bases. The V segment lost 0 bases and the J segment 6 bases; nucleotides outside the gene matches: 9. In germline, CDR1 is SGDLS, CDR2 YYNGEE. The CDR3 length is 16 residues. CDR3 sequence reads: CASSVDSGRGRNEQFF. In DNA, the CDR3 is TGTGCCAGCAGCGTAGATAGCGGGCGGGGCCGCAATGAGCAGTTCTTC.

The chain recombines TRBV7-8 with TRBJ1-2; D may be TRBD1 (5 bases). The CDR3 length is 15 residues. The germline gives CDR1 SGHVS, CDR2 FQNEAQ. V dropped 1 base and J dropped 4 bases, with 13 bases sitting between them. CDR3 coding DNA: TGTGCCAGCAGCTTAGGAGGGGCCAGTTTCTATGGCTACACCTTC. It translates to CASSLGGASFYGYTF.

The rearrangement joins TRBV7-8 to TRBJ2-3; D is tentatively TRBD1 or TRBD2 (6 bases each). CDR1 and CDR2 (germline): SGHVS, FQNEAQ. The germline V and J ends were trimmed by 5 bases and 9 bases, with 18 bases remaining between them. There are 14 residues in the CDR3. The CDR3 sequence is CASSISRKGGTQYF. The CDR3 DNA follows: TGTGCCAGCAGCATTTCTCGAAAGGGGGGCACGCAGTATTTT.

The V and J genes are TRBV19 and TRBJ1-3; 7 bases agree with TRBD1. From germline, CDR1 is LNHDA and CDR2 SQIVND (reference sequence). Losses at the gene ends were 2 bases for V and 5 bases for J; bases not matched to a gene: 18. The CDR3 length is 19 residues. The CDR3 loop is CASSIIPDRTLLARNTIYF. The CDR3 DNA reads TGTGCCAGTAGTATAATCCCGGACAGGACTCTTCTAGCTCGAAACACCATATATTTT. The variable domain in full, with the rest retrieved from reference TRBV19 and TRBJ1-3, is DGGITQSPKYLFRKEGQNVTLSCEQNLNHDAMYWYRQDPGQGLRLIYYSQIVNDFQKGDIAEGYSVSREKKESFPLTVTSAQKNPTAFYLCASSIIPDRTLLARNTIYFGEGSWLTVV.